The 29 T cell receptor beta chains given below trace back to one sample, sequenced in a study of blood T cell repertoires in COVID-19. Produced via immunoSEQ multiplex PCR; TCRdb's table is partial and in-frame only. The profile covers roughly 75,000 clones, with 85% appearing a single time and 8.5% to 10% taken by the ten largest. The sequencing sample was made of peripheral blood. The receptors originated from a man in his fifties with COVID-19, enrolled during active disease.

The chain employs TRBV19 and TRBJ2-4, with 10 nucleotides matching TRBD2. The CDR3 runs to 15 residues. After removal of 5 bases from V and 8 bases from J, the junction contained 9 bases not matched to a gene. Germline V gene sequence: CDR1 LNHDA, CDR2 SQIVND (reference sequence). The CDR3 bases are TGTGCCAGTAGTTTGGCTAGCGGGAGTCAGGACATTCAGTACTTC. This codes for CASSLASGSQDIQYF.

This clone was counted a single time. This CDR3 is CASSLGSGSSTDTQYF. The CDR3 DNA reads TGTGCCAGCAGCTTAGGTAGCGGGTCTAGCACAGATACGCAGTATTTT. This chain connects TRBV7-6 to TRBJ2-3; 7 bases agree with TRBD2. This CDR3 region has 16 residues. J gave up 0 bases and V 1 base, and 4 bases lay outside the gene matches. The germline CDR1 and CDR2 sequences are SGHVS and FNYEAQ. The whole variable domain, filled in from reference TRBV7-6 and TRBJ2-3, reads GAGVSQSPRYKVTKRGQDVALRCDPISGHVSLYWYRQALGQGPEFLTYFNYEAQQDKSGLPNDRFSAERPEGSISTLTIQRTEQRDSAMYRCASSLGSGSSTDTQYFGPGTRLTVL.

The chain links TRBV11-3 to TRBJ2-2; D is possibly TRBD1 (5 bases). The V end was cut by 6 bases, the J end by 1 base, with 6 bases between. Per germline, CDR1 SGHNT and CDR2 YENEEA. The CDR3 spans 13 residues. Here the CDR3 DNA reads TGTGCCAGCAGTAGGGGGAACACCGGGGAGCTGTTTTTT. Amino acids: CASSRGNTGELFF.

The chain is built from TRBV19 and TRBJ2-5, with no clear D. Trimming shortened V by 3 bases and J by 5 bases, and 4 bases separated the two germline ends. Germline loops: CDR1 LNHDA, CDR2 SQIVND (reference sequence). CDR3 size: 11 residues. This CDR3 is CASSIRETQYF. CDR3 nucleotide sequence: TGTGCCAGTAGTATCCGGGAGACCCAGTACTTC.

The chain is built from TRBV6-1 and TRBJ2-3, with 11 bases fitting TRBD2. The V and J ends lost 4 bases and 5 bases, in that order; junction bases with no gene match: 11. The CDR3 loop spans 17 amino acids. From germline, CDR1 is MNHNS and CDR2 SASEGT. CDR3 in DNA: TGTGCCAGCAGTGGGAATAGCGGGAGGGGGCTTTTAGATACGCAGTATTTT. It yields the protein CASSGNSGRGLLDTQYF.

This chain connects TRBV28 to TRBJ2-7; D is possibly TRBD2 (5 bases). The CDR3 loop spans 15 amino acids. V lost 7 bases and J 7 bases, leaving 23 bases between the germline ends. CDR1 is MDHEN and CDR2 is SYDVKM in the germline V gene. The CDR3 DNA follows: TGTGCCAGCAACTCACTAGAAGGTGGGGTGGGGGAGCAGTACTTC. Amino acids: CASNSLEGGVGEQYF.

V gene TRBV5-6 combines with J gene TRBJ2-7, with 7 nucleotides matching TRBD1. CDR3 size: 14 residues. In germline, CDR1 is SGHDT, CDR2 YYEEEE. V shed 9 bases, J shed 1 base, and the junction held 10 bases outside the gene matches. CDR3 sequence reads: CATSTGQGSYEQYF. CDR3 sequence (DNA): TGTGCCACCTCGACAGGGCAGGGGTCCTACGAGCAGTACTTC.

The chain recombines TRBV11-2 with TRBJ1-1, with TRBD1 matching 7 bases. Germline values: CDR1 SGHAT, CDR2 FQNNGV. The CDR3 sequence is 14 residues long. J lost 1 base, V lost 5 bases, and 4 bases had no gene match. The DNA for the CDR3 is TGTGCCAGCAGCCGGGGACAGACGAACACTGAAGCTTTCTTT. It specifies CASSRGQTNTEAFF.

The chain's CDR3 is CASRTRTADNQPQHF. The DNA of the CDR3 is TGTGCCAGTAGAACACGGACAGCCGACAATCAGCCCCAGCATTTT. This chain links TRBV19 with TRBJ1-5; TRBD1 might be the D (6 bases). The CDR3 runs to 15 residues. The germline gives CDR1 LNHDA, CDR2 SQIVND (reference sequence). V was cut by 6 bases and J by 3 bases, with 15 bases left in between.

The chain has TRBV7-2 and TRBJ2-6; D call uncertain. The CDR3 sequence is 14 residues long. Germline V gene sequence: CDR1 SGHTA, CDR2 FQGNSA. The germline V and J ends were trimmed by 7 bases and 1 base, with 8 bases remaining between them. CDR3 amino acids: CASISMSGANVLTF. As DNA, the CDR3 is TGTGCCAGCATCAGTATGTCTGGGGCCAACGTCCTGACTTTC.

This chain joins TRBV10-3 and TRBJ1-5; possible D gene TRBD1, 5 bases. The CDR3 totals 14 residues. V lost 10 bases, J lost 0 bases, and 13 bases lay in between. Germline loops: CDR1 ENHRY, CDR2 SYGVKD. The CDR3 DNA sequence: TGTGCCACCACGGTGGGACTTAGCAATCAGCCCCAGCATTTT. Residues: CATTVGLSNQPQHF.

This clone was detected once. The CDR3 bases are TGTGCCATCAGTGATCGGGGGGTAGAGACCCAGTACTTC. Translated, it gives CAISDRGVETQYF. The genes are TRBV10-3 and TRBJ2-5; 7 bases align to TRBD2. Losses at the gene ends were 3 bases for V and 4 bases for J; bases not matched to a gene: 2. Germline V gene lookup returns CDR1 ENHRY and CDR2 SYGVKD. This CDR3 is 13 amino acids long.

V usage is TRBV11-2 and J usage is TRBJ1-4; the D gene is possibly TRBD1 (6 bases). Germline CDR1 SGHAT, CDR2 FQNNGV. With 1 base removed from V and 8 bases from J, the gap between germline ends came to 14 bases. The CDR3 extends over 15 amino acids. DNA of the CDR3: TGTGCCAGCAGCTTAGCGGCTGGGGGCTACGAAAAACTGTTTTTT. Translated, it gives CASSLAAGGYEKLFF.

The chain is built from TRBV28 and TRBJ1-4; 9 bases are shared with TRBD1. The CDR3 runs 19 residues. In germline, CDR1 is MDHEN, CDR2 SYDVKM. J lost 0 bases, V lost 0 bases, and 8 bases had no gene match. CDR3: CASSLWTGQGDATNEKLFF. CDR3 bases: TGTGCCAGCAGTTTATGGACGGGACAGGGAGACGCAACTAATGAAAAACTGTTTTTT.

J is TRBJ1-5 and V is TRBV10-3, with TRBD1 as a possible D gene (6 bases). The CDR3 has 15 residues. The V gene lost 2 bases and the J gene lost 3 bases, with 11 bases spanning the gap. Germline V gene data show CDR1 as ENHRY and CDR2 as SYGVKD. The CDR3 loop is CAISEEGGHNQPQHF. Written as DNA, the CDR3 is TGTGCCATCAGTGAGGAAGGGGGACACAATCAGCCCCAGCATTTT.

The chain has TRBV6-2 or TRBV6-3 and TRBJ1-1, with D perhaps TRBD1 (5 bases). CDR1 and CDR2 from the germline V gene are MNHEY and SVGEGT. Trimming removed 1 base from V and 4 bases from J, with 10 bases in between. This CDR3 has 14 residues. CDR3 residues: CASSYWGRGTEAFF. The CDR3 coding sequence is TGTGCCAGCAGTTACTGGGGCAGAGGCACTGAAGCTTTCTTT.

The chain combines TRBV10-1 with TRBJ2-1; 9 bases are shared with TRBD2. Germline loops: CDR1 WNHNN, CDR2 SYGVQD (reference sequence). The trim removed 6 bases at V and 12 bases at J, leaving 12 bases unmatched. The CDR3 length is 14 residues. CDR3 residues: CASSKQASGIGQFF. CDR3 DNA: TGCGCCAGCAGCAAACAAGCTAGCGGGATCGGGCAGTTCTTC.

The V gene is TRBV5-1, the J gene TRBJ2-2, with 11 bases matching TRBD2. The germline CDR1 and CDR2 sequences are SGHRS and YFSETQ. V was clipped by 4 bases and J by 4 bases; unmatched bases: 3. The CDR3 covers 15 residues. The CDR3 is CASSPGLAGTGELFF. CDR3 DNA sequence: TGCGCCAGCAGCCCTGGACTAGCGGGCACCGGGGAGCTGTTTTTT.

As regards this clone: One junction end disagrees with the germline gene, perhaps due to a read error. The genes are TRBV7-9 and TRBJ2-5, with TRBD1 matching over 8 bases. CDR3 length: 15 residues. The V gene's germline CDR1 is SEHNR and CDR2 FQNEAQ (reference sequence). The CDR3 nucleotides are TGTGCCAGCAGCCCAGGACAGGGCTACCAGGAGACCCAGTACTTC. Translated: CASSPGQGYQETQYF.

The gene calls are TRBV3-1 (or the pseudogene TRBV3-2) and TRBJ2-3; 9 nucleotides align to TRBD2. Germline V gene sequence: CDR1 LGHDT, CDR2 YNNKEL (reference sequence). The junction had 10 bases not matched to a gene; V was cut back by 0 bases and J by 3 bases. The CDR3 spans 18 residues. Here the CDR3 reads CASSQEVLAGGGTDTQYF. Here the CDR3 DNA reads TGTGCCAGCAGCCAAGAAGTACTAGCGGGCGGTGGAACAGATACGCAGTATTTT.

V is TRBV3-1 (or the pseudogene TRBV3-2) and J is TRBJ2-7; TRBD1 might be the D (6 bases). This CDR3 contains 12 residues. In germline, CDR1 is LGHDT, CDR2 YNNKEL (reference sequence). The V end lost 5 bases, the J end lost 1 base, and 6 bases lay between the germline ends. The CDR3 loop reads CASSGQSYEQYF. Here the CDR3 DNA reads TGTGCCAGCAGCGGACAGTCCTACGAGCAGTACTTC.

There are a few counts of this clone. The rearrangement joins TRBV9 to TRBJ2-5; D possibly corresponds to TRBD2 (5 bases). The CDR3 runs to 18 residues. The V gene's germline CDR1 is SGDLS and CDR2 YYNGEE. V was pared by 3 bases and J by 1 base, with 22 bases between. The DNA of the CDR3 is TGTGCCAGCAGCGCTCCCGCGGCGGGCAGCTGGGGCCAAGAGACCCAGTACTTC. Encoded protein: CASSAPAAGSWGQETQYF.

This sequence joins TRBV19 and TRBJ2-3; 7 bases are a match to TRBD1. CDR3 length equals 17 residues. The ends lost 3 bases at V and 1 base at J; junction bases unmatched: 10. Germline-derived CDR1 and CDR2 are LNHDA and SQIVND (reference sequence). DNA for the CDR3: TGTGCCAGTAGTATGGGAACAGGGGCTGTGGGCACAGATACGCAGTATTTT. Translation: CASSMGTGAVGTDTQYF.

This rearrangement joins TRBV30 to TRBJ1-1; 7 bases line up with TRBD1. The V gene's germline CDR1 is GTSNPN and CDR2 SVGIG (reference sequence). This CDR3 has 14 amino acids. The trim removed 1 base at V and 6 bases at J, leaving 8 bases unmatched. In DNA form, the CDR3 reads TGTGCCTGGAGTGACGACAGGGATGCAGCTGAAGCTTTCTTT. Protein: CAWSDDRDAAEAFF.

The CDR3, as DNA: TGCGCCAGCAGCCCCGGGACAGTCGGAAACACCATATATTTT. Residues: CASSPGTVGNTIYF. The chain is built from TRBV5-1 and TRBJ1-3, with 7 bases lining up with TRBD1. In germline, CDR1 is SGHRS, CDR2 YFSETQ. The CDR3 spans 14 residues. The V and J ends lost 4 bases and 4 bases, in that order; junction bases with no gene match: 5.

The rearrangement links TRBV5-6 to TRBJ1-6; no firm D call. Germline V gene lookup returns CDR1 SGHDT and CDR2 YYEEEE. V was clipped by 6 bases and J by 0 bases, with 13 bases between them. This CDR3 comprises 16 residues. CDR3 loop: CASTLEGRSYNSPLHF. Written as DNA, the CDR3 is TGTGCCAGCACCCTCGAGGGCCGCTCCTATAATTCACCCCTCCACTTT.

The rearrangement joins TRBV29-1 to TRBJ2-7; a possible D gene is TRBD1 (8 bases). Germline V gene sequence: CDR1 SQVTM, CDR2 ANQGSEA. V was clipped by 6 bases and J by 7 bases, with 19 bases between them. This CDR3 has 13 amino acids. As DNA, the CDR3 is TGCAGCGTCCGGGGACAGGCCGGGGGGGAGCAGTACTTC. Translating it yields CSVRGQAGGEQYF.

This rearrangement joins TRBV28 to TRBJ1-4, with TRBD1 matching over 9 bases. CDR3 length: 16 residues. V was pared by 5 bases and J by 8 bases, with 12 bases of the junction left unmatched. The V gene's germline CDR1 is MDHEN and CDR2 SYDVKM. CDR3 protein: CASSPAGTGLGEKLFF. The CDR3 DNA follows: TGTGCCAGCAGTCCCGCCGGGACAGGGTTAGGGGAAAAACTGTTTTTT.

The chain is built from TRBV11-2 and TRBJ2-6; TRBD1 is a possible D gene (5 bases). The CDR3 has 17 residues. Trimming cost V 5 bases and J 0 bases, with 14 bases left between them. Germline CDR1 and CDR2: SGHAT and FQNNGV. CDR3 coding DNA: TGTGCCAGCAGCAAACTCCAGGGATACTCTGGGGCCAACGTCCTGACTTTC. Protein product: CASSKLQGYSGANVLTF. The full variable domain, its missing parts supplied by reference TRBV11-2 and TRBJ2-6, is EAGVAQSPRYKIIEKRQSVAFWCNPISGHATLYWYQQILGQGPKLLIQFQNNGVVDDSQLPKDRFSAERLKGVDSTLKIQPAKLEDSAVYLCASSKLQGYSGANVLTFGAGSRLTVL.